These 28 T cell receptor beta chains came from one sample sequenced in a study of blood T cell repertoires in COVID-19. Profiled with immunoSEQ multiplex PCR; TCRdb holds only in-frame clones, not every one. The data show 150,000 to 200,000 clones, nearly 90% seen once. Sequencing was carried out using peripheral blood. The receptors were gathered from a man between 50 and 59 years old with acute or convalescent COVID-19.

The V gene is TRBV6-6, the J gene TRBJ2-1; weak D call: TRBD1 (5 bases). V was trimmed by 5 bases and J by 9 bases, leaving 11 bases between them. This CDR3 contains 12 residues. Germline V gives CDR1 MNHNY, CDR2 SVGAGI (reference sequence). The CDR3 is CASSPQGFEQFF. In DNA, the CDR3 is TGTGCCAGCAGTCCGCAGGGATTTGAGCAGTTCTTC.

This clone was seen once. The V call is TRBV27, the J call TRBJ2-7; 10 bases map to TRBD2. Trimming cost V 6 bases and J 0 bases; bases outside gene matches: 5. The CDR3 has 15 amino acids. The V gene's germline CDR1 is MNHEY and CDR2 SMNVEV (reference sequence). CDR3 region: CASRPGLAVSYEQYF. In DNA, the CDR3 is TGTGCCAGCAGGCCTGGACTAGCGGTCTCCTACGAGCAGTACTTC.

V and J are TRBV28 and TRBJ2-4, with TRBD1 identical over 11 bases. The junction had 3 bases not matched to a gene; V was cut back by 5 bases and J by 6 bases. The CDR3 totals 14 residues. The germline gives CDR1 MDHEN, CDR2 SYDVKM. The CDR3 region is CASSMGQGGNIQYF. CDR3 DNA sequence: TGTGCCAGCAGTATGGGACAGGGGGGAAACATTCAGTACTTC.

The chain has TRBV3-1 (or the pseudogene TRBV3-2) and TRBJ1-3; possible D gene TRBD1, 6 bases. The germline V gene has CDR1 LGHDT and CDR2 YNNKEL (reference sequence). Trimming cost V 2 bases and J 0 bases, with 8 bases left between them. This CDR3 comprises 15 residues. The CDR3 region has the DNA TGTGCCAGCAGCCAATGGACAGACTCTGGAAACACCATATATTTT. Translating it yields CASSQWTDSGNTIYF.

The V call is TRBV11-3, the J call TRBJ2-3; 10 nucleotides match TRBD1. The V segment lost 3 bases and the J segment 2 bases; nucleotides outside the gene matches: 8. The CDR3 covers 17 residues. Per the germline V gene, CDR1 is SGHNT and CDR2 is YENEEA. CDR3 sequence: CASSLAGTGATTDTQYF. The DNA of the CDR3 is TGTGCCAGCAGCTTGGCGGGGACAGGGGCAACCACAGATACGCAGTATTTT.

The chain has TRBV21-1 and TRBJ2-7; the table gives TRBD1 as D, unverified against the DNA. TRBV21-1 is a listed pseudogene. The CDR3 is 16 amino acids. The CDR3 DNA follows: TGTGCCAGCAGCAAAGGCCCGGGACAGGAGTCCTACGAGCAGTACGTC. This encodes CASSKGPGQESYEQYV.

The genes are TRBV7-2 and TRBJ1-5, with D maybe TRBD1 (5 bases). The V end was cut by 4 bases, the J end by 7 bases, with 17 bases between. The CDR3 is made up of 15 amino acids. From germline, CDR1 is SGHTA and CDR2 FQGNSA. The CDR3 DNA sequence: TGTGCCAGCAGCTCCGGACCCGGGACTTGGCAGCCCCAGCATTTT. It specifies CASSSGPGTWQPQHF.

This clone was seen once. The chain is built from TRBV5-4 and TRBJ2-2, with 7 bases lining up with TRBD1. Germline V lookup: CDR1 SGHNT, CDR2 YYREEE (reference sequence). The CDR3 runs to 15 residues. V gave up 4 bases and J gave up 7 bases; unmatched junction bases: 10. In DNA form, the CDR3 reads TGTGCCAGCAGCCCGACAGGGCCTCGCGGCGGGGAGCTGTTTTTT. It is translated as CASSPTGPRGGELFF.

The chain has TRBV21-1 and TRBJ2-7; the table assigns TRBD2, which was not confirmed against the DNA. TRBV21-1 is tagged as a pseudogene. The CDR3 covers 14 residues. The CDR3 nucleotides read TGTGCCAGCAGCAAAGGCTCGGGAGTCGACGAGCAGTACTTC. Protein: CASSKGSGVDEQYF.

The V and J genes are TRBV28 and TRBJ2-3, with D hard to call. Between the trimmed V and J ends, which lost 3 bases and 1 base, there was a span of 8 bases. Germline CDR1 and CDR2: MDHEN and SYDVKM. The CDR3 totals 14 residues. The CDR3, as DNA: TGTGCCAGCAGTTTCCCCCCAGGCACAGATACGCAGTATTTT. Amino acid sequence: CASSFPPGTDTQYF.

The chain is built from TRBV5-1 and TRBJ1-2; TRBD1 is a possible D gene (5 bases). The germline V and J ends were trimmed by 0 bases and 4 bases, with 13 bases remaining between them. Germline CDR1 is SGHRS and CDR2 is YFSETQ. The CDR3 contains 15 residues. In DNA form, the CDR3 reads TGCGCCAGCAGCTTGGTCGGGGGAGGAAGCTATGGCTACACCTTC. Its translation: CASSLVGGGSYGYTF. The full variable domain, with the rest looked up from reference TRBV5-1 and TRBJ1-2, is KAGVTQTPRYLIKTRGQQVTLSCSPISGHRSVSWYQQTPGQGLQFLFEYFSETQRNKGNFPGRFSGRQFSNSRSEMNVSTLELGDSALYLCASSLVGGGSYGYTFGSGTRLTVV.

The V and J genes are TRBV25-1 and TRBJ1-1; the match to TRBD1 covers 9 bases. V lost 4 bases to trimming and J lost 5 bases; unmatched junction nucleotides: 14. CDR1 is MGHDK, CDR2 SYGVNS, per germline. The CDR3 is 17 amino acids. CDR3 residues: CASSGGTGRLLRTEAFF. CDR3 DNA sequence: TGTGCCAGCAGTGGTGGGACAGGGAGGCTTTTACGGACTGAAGCTTTCTTT.

This chain links TRBV15 with TRBJ1-5; D is undetermined. The V and J ends lost 1 base and 0 bases respectively, with 7 bases between them. The length of the CDR3 is 15 residues. Germline V CDR1 and CDR2: LNHNV, YYDKDF (reference sequence). The CDR3 spells CATSRGAYSNQPQHF. CDR3 DNA: TGTGCCACCAGCAGAGGGGCGTATAGCAATCAGCCCCAGCATTTT.

V gene TRBV29-1 combines with J gene TRBJ2-2; TRBD1 aligns across 7 bases. In germline, CDR1 is SQVTM, CDR2 ANQGSEA. The CDR3 consists of 13 residues. V shed 4 bases and J 4 bases; nucleotides not matched to a gene: 3. Here the CDR3 reads CSVGTGVTGELFF. The CDR3 DNA follows: TGCAGCGTTGGTACAGGGGTCACCGGGGAGCTGTTTTTT.

The rearrangement uses TRBV29-1 and TRBJ2-5; possibly TRBD1 for D (5 bases). CDR1 and CDR2 (germline): SQVTM, ANQGSEA. The CDR3 loop spans 13 amino acids. Trimming took off 4 bases at V and 5 bases at J, with 14 bases between the two ends. The CDR3, as DNA: TGCAGCGTTGGATTAGGGGCCAGGGAGACCCAGTACTTC. Its translation: CSVGLGARETQYF.

The rearrangement joins TRBV14 to TRBJ1-5; 8 nucleotides agree with TRBD1. J gave up 3 bases and V 1 base, and 2 bases lay outside the gene matches. Germline V gene sequence: CDR1 SGHDN, CDR2 FVKESK. The CDR3 is 15 residues long. CDR3 sequence reads: CASSQGQGPNQPQHF. The CDR3 DNA sequence: TGTGCCAGCAGCCAAGGACAGGGGCCCAATCAGCCCCAGCATTTT.

The V and J genes are TRBV11-1 and TRBJ1-1; TRBD1 aligns across 10 bases. V dropped 3 bases and J dropped 1; count of bases not matched to a gene: 2. This CDR3 comprises 15 residues. Germline CDR1 and CDR2: SGHAT and FQDESV (reference sequence). This chain's CDR3 is CASSFGTGENTEAFF. DNA for the CDR3: TGTGCCAGCAGCTTCGGGACAGGGGAGAACACTGAAGCTTTCTTT.

This clone was seen only a few times. The chain couples TRBV2 to TRBJ1-2; no definite D call. Germline CDR1 and CDR2: SNHLY and FYNNEI. Trimming removed 7 bases from V and 5 bases from J, with 11 bases in between. The CDR3 is made up of 12 amino acids. CDR3: CASMPQRYGYTF. CDR3 nucleotides: TGTGCCAGCATGCCACAGCGGTATGGCTACACCTTC.

The chain employs TRBV28 and TRBJ1-5, with unresolved D. The ends were cut back, 5 bases at V and 6 bases at J, with 17 bases in the middle. Germline CDR1 MDHEN, CDR2 SYDVKM. There are 15 residues in the CDR3. The CDR3 DNA is TGTGCCAGCAGTCGAGTCGGGGTTTCAGTTCAGCCCCAGCATTTT. The encoded protein is CASSRVGVSVQPQHF. Variable domain in full (rest from reference TRBV28 and TRBJ1-5): DVKVTQSSRYLVKRTGEKVFLECVQDMDHENMFWYRQDPGLGLRLIYFSYDVKMKEKGDIPEGYSVSREKKERFSLILESASTNQTSMYLCASSRVGVSVQPQHFGDGTRLSIL.

The genes are TRBV2 and TRBJ2-7; 7 nucleotides match TRBD2. This CDR3 has 15 residues. Germline trimming cut 3 bases from V and 0 bases from J; bases unmatched to any gene: 5. The germline V gene has CDR1 SNHLY and CDR2 FYNNEI. The CDR3: CASSEGGDLSYEQYF. The DNA of the CDR3 is TGTGCCAGCAGTGAGGGGGGGGACCTCTCCTACGAGCAGTACTTC.

The sample holds many counts of this clone. The chain recombines TRBV6-1 with TRBJ1-5; D not resolved. CDR1 and CDR2 (germline): MNHNS, SASEGT. V shed 2 bases and J shed 2 bases, with 7 bases lying between them. CDR3 size: 14 residues. The chain's CDR3 is CASSERVRNQPQHF. CDR3 nucleotide sequence: TGTGCCAGCAGTGAACGGGTCCGCAATCAGCCCCAGCATTTT.

The chain combines TRBV21-1 with TRBJ1-1; the table's D call of TRBD1 was not tested on the DNA. TRBV21-1 is a pseudogene segment. The CDR3 is 16 residues long. The CDR3 DNA sequence: TGTGCCAGCAGCAAACGCCGAGGACAGATGAACACTGAAGCTTTCTTT. It translates to CASSKRRGQMNTEAFF.

The chain is built from TRBV28 and TRBJ2-2; D not certain. V was pared by 7 bases and J by 0 bases, with 18 bases between. The CDR3 runs 17 residues. Per germline, CDR1 MDHEN and CDR2 SYDVKM. The CDR3 reads CASTQPPQFANTGELFF. The CDR3 nucleotides are TGTGCCAGCACCCAACCGCCACAGTTCGCGAACACCGGGGAGCTGTTTTTT.

The genes are TRBV28 and TRBJ2-3, with 7 nucleotides matching TRBD1. J gave up 4 bases and V 5 bases, and 9 bases lay outside the gene matches. The CDR3 runs to 15 residues. Germline CDR1 and CDR2: MDHEN and SYDVKM. The CDR3, as DNA: TGTGCCAGCAGTCCCGGACAGGCTTGGGCAGATACGCAGTATTTT. Its translation: CASSPGQAWADTQYF.

V is TRBV29-1 and J is TRBJ2-1; the D gene is possibly TRBD1 (5 bases). V was trimmed by 4 bases and J by 5 bases, leaving 6 bases between them. The germline gives CDR1 SQVTM, CDR2 ANQGSEA. This CDR3 region has 11 residues. CDR3 bases: TGCAGCGTTGGCAGGGACAATGAGCAGTTCTTC. Protein product: CSVGRDNEQFF.

A single count supports this clone. The chain links TRBV19 to TRBJ2-3; D perhaps matches TRBD1 (6 bases). V was shortened by 5 bases and J by 1 base, with 16 bases between the two germline ends. The CDR3 length is 16 residues. In germline, CDR1 is LNHDA, CDR2 SQIVND (reference sequence). CDR3 nucleotides: TGTGCCAGTAGTGCCTACAGGGTTGGGGGCACAGATACGCAGTATTTT. It translates to CASSAYRVGGTDTQYF.

V usage is TRBV3-1 (or the pseudogene TRBV3-2) and J usage is TRBJ2-7; 10 bases align to TRBD2. The ends lost 3 bases at V and 4 bases at J; junction bases unmatched: 3. This CDR3 comprises 14 residues. Germline CDR1 reads LGHDT; CDR2 reads YNNKEL (reference sequence). The CDR3 coding sequence is TGTGCCAGCAGCCAGGGGACTAGCGCTTACGAGCAGTACTTC. Its translation: CASSQGTSAYEQYF.

The chain joins TRBV7-9 to TRBJ2-7, with a tentative D call TRBD2 (6 bases). Looked up from germline, CDR1 is SEHNR and CDR2 is FQNEAQ (reference sequence). This CDR3 comprises 13 residues. V was shortened by 2 bases and J by 5 bases, with 10 bases between the two germline ends. The CDR3 DNA is TGTGCCAGCAGCTTACCGGGAGCCCACGAGCAGTACTTC. Translated, it gives CASSLPGAHEQYF.